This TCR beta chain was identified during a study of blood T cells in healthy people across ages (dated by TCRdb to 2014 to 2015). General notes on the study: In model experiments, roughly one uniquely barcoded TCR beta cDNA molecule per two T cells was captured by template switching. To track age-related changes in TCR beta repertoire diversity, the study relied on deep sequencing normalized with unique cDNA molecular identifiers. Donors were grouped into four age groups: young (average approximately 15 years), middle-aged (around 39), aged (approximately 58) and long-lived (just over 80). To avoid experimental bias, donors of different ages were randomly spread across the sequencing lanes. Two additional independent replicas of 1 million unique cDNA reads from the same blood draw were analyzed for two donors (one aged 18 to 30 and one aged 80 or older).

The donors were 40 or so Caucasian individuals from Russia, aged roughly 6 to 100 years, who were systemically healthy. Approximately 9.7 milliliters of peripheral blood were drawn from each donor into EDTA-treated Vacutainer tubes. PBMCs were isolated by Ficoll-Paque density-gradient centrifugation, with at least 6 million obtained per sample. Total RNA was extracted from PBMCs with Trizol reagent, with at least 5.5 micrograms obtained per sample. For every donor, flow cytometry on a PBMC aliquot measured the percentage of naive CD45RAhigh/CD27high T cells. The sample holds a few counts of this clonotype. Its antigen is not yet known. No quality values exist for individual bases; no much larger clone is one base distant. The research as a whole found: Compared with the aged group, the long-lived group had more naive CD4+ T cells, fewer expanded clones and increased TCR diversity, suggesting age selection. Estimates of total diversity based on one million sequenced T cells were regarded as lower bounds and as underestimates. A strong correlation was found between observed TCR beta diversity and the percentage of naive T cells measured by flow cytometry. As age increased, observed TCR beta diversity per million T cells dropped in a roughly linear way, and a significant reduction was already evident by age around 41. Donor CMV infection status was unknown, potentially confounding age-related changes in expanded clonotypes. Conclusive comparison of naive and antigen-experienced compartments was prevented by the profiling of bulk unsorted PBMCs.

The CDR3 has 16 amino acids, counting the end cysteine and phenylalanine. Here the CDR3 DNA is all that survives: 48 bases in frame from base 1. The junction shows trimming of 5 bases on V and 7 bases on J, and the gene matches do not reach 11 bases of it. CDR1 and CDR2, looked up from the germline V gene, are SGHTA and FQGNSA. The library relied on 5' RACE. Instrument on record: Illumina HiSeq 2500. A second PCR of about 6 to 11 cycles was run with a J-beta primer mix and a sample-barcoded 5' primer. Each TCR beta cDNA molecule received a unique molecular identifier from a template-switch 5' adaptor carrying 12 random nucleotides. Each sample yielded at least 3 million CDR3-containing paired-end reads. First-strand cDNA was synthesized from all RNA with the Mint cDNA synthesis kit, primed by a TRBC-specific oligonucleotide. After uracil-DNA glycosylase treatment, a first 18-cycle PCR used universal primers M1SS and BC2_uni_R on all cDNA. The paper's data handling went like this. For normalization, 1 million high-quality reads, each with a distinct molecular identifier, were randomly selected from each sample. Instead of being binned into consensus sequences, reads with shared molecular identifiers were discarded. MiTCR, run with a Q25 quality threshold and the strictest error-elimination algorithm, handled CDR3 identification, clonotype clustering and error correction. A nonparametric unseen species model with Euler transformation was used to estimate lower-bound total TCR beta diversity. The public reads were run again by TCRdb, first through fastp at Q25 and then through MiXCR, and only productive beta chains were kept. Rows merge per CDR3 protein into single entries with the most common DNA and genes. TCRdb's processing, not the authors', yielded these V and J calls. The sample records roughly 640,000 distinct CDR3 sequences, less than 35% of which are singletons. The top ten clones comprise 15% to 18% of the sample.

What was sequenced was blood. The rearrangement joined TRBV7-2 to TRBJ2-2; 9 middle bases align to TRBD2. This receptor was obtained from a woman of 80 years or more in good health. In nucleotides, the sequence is TGTGCCAGCAGCCCACGGCTAGCGGGGAAGAACGGGGAGCTGTTTTTT. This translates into CASSPRLAGKNGELFF.